The rows below give T cell receptor beta chains drawn from one sample of a study of blood T cell repertoires in COVID-19. Only in-frame clones appear in the TCRdb table, and some are missing; sequencing was by immunoSEQ multiplex PCR. This table has approximately 31,000 clones, approximately 95% appearing once. The source material was peripheral blood. The receptors were gathered from a male donor with active COVID-19. CDR3s include the opening cysteine and the closing phenylalanine or tryptophan. Each record gives: D gene, V gene, clone size, J gene, CDR3 protein, CDR3 DNA. D genes are given only for firm matches. Where a row states a size, it is once, few, many or the class of an expanded clone; other rows omit it.

TRBD2	TRBV9	.	TRBJ2-3	CASSTSRMAGGRDTQYF	TGTGCCAGCAGCACCAGCAGGATGGCGGGGGGTAGAGATACGCAGTATTTT
.	TRBV5-1	.	TRBJ1-3	CASTFGSGNTIYF	.
.	TRBV4-2	few	TRBJ1-1	CASSQVHGETEAFF	TGTGCCAGCAGCCAAGTTCACGGGGAGACTGAAGCTTTCTTT
TRBD2	TRBV3-1/TRBV3-2	.	TRBJ2-2	CASSQGTSGGIVGELFF	TGTGCCAGCAGCCAAGGGACTAGCGGGGGGATTGTCGGGGAGCTGTTTTTT
TRBD1	TRBV7-9	.	TRBJ1-1	CASSRQGSGTEAFF	TGTGCCAGCAGCAGACAGGGATCGGGCACTGAAGCTTTCTTT
.	TRBV27	.	TRBJ1-2	CASSYSQGGYGYTF	TGTGCCAGCAGTTACAGTCAGGGCGGCTATGGCTACACCTTC
TRBD2	TRBV5-1	.	TRBJ2-3	CASSFTGGATDTQYF	TGCGCCAGCAGCTTTACCGGGGGGGCCACAGATACGCAGTATTTT
.	TRBV29-1	.	TRBJ1-2	CSVAPAGGYTF	TGCAGCGTCGCACCCGCCGGTGGCTACACCTTC
TRBD1	TRBV6-1	once	TRBJ1-5	CASSEVWTGISNQPQHF	TGTGCCAGCAGTGAAGTTTGGACAGGGATAAGCAATCAGCCCCAGCATTTT
.	TRBV24-1	.	TRBJ1-6	CATPRGGLHNSPLHF	TGTGCCACCCCGAGGGGGGGATTGCATAATTCACCCCTCCACTTT
.	TRBV18	.	TRBJ1-4	CASSPPYTGTNEKLFF	TGTGCCAGCTCACCACCCTATACAGGGACTAATGAAAAACTGTTTTTT
.	TRBV11-3	.	TRBJ2-7	CASSSGSYEQYF	TGTGCCAGCAGCTCAGGGTCGTACGAGCAGTACTTC
.	TRBV20-1	.	TRBJ1-1	CSARADTEAFF	TGCAGTGCTAGAGCGGACACTGAAGCTTTCTTT
TRBD1	TRBV4-2	.	TRBJ2-1	CASSQEPLGTGDNEQFF	TGTGCCAGCAGCCAGGAGCCTTTAGGGACAGGGGACAATGAGCAGTTCTTC